Following are 18 T cell receptor beta chains from one sample sequenced in a study of long-term antiretroviral therapy in people with HIV. Run at survey level, the immunoSEQ assay was version v3.0. Only in-frame clones appear in the TCRdb table, and some are missing; sequencing was by immunoSEQ multiplex PCR. Of roughly 20,000 clones in the sample, 85% to 90% are singletons; the top ten hold 3.5% to 4.5%. Sample: unsorted PBMCs, taken 2.3 years after starting antiretroviral therapy. Receptors originate from a man between 60 and 75 years old with HIV.

This clone appeared a few times. This chain joins TRBV18 and TRBJ1-5; weak D call: TRBD1 (5 bases). This CDR3 is 15 amino acids long. The V end was cut by 5 bases, the J end by 3 bases, with 14 bases between. Germline V gene lookup returns CDR1 KGHSH and CDR2 LQKENI. CDR3 coding DNA: TGTGCCAGCTCATTAGGCAGGGACCTCAATCAGCCCCAGCATTTT. Amino acid sequence: CASSLGRDLNQPQHF.

The chain recombines TRBV6-6 with TRBJ1-6, with D tentatively TRBD1 (6 bases). This CDR3 is built from 14 residues. The V end was cut by 5 bases, the J end by 8 bases, with 13 bases between. Germline loops: CDR1 MNHNY, CDR2 SVGAGI (reference sequence). The CDR3 sequence: CASSGQGLDSPLHF. The CDR3, as DNA: TGTGCCAGCAGTGGTCAGGGGCTCGATTCACCCCTCCACTTT.

This chain joins TRBV5-1 and TRBJ2-3; 11 nucleotides line up with TRBD2. CDR1 and CDR2 from the germline V gene are SGHRS and YFSETQ. V was pared by 7 bases and J by 4 bases, with 8 bases of the junction left unmatched. This CDR3 is 15 amino acids long. In DNA, the CDR3 is TGCGCCAGCCGGGGTAGCGGGGGGGTCTCAGATACGCAGTATTTT. Translated: CASRGSGGVSDTQYF.

The V and J genes are TRBV19 and TRBJ1-4, with D possibly being TRBD1 (5 bases). V was shortened by 4 bases and J by 3 bases, with 6 bases between the two germline ends. Germline-derived CDR1 and CDR2 are LNHDA and SQIVND (reference sequence). The CDR3 consists of 13 residues. The CDR3 DNA reads as TGTGCCAGTAGTACGACAGCTAATGAAAAACTGTTTTTT. This sequence encodes CASSTTANEKLFF.

V usage is TRBV6-5 and J usage is TRBJ1-6; D may be TRBD1 (6 bases). CDR3 length: 15 residues. Germline V gene data show CDR1 as MNHEY and CDR2 as SVGAGI. Trimming stripped 6 bases from V and 7 bases from J, with 16 bases between. The CDR3 DNA follows: TGTGCCAGCAGAGCCGGGACACTCACCAATTCACCCCTCCACTTT. It is translated as CASRAGTLTNSPLHF.

The CDR3 nucleotides read TGTGCCAGCTCACCCGGGACAGGAGGGACCACTGAAGCTTTCTTT. It is translated as CASSPGTGGTTEAFF. The rearrangement links TRBV18 to TRBJ1-1, with 8 bases lining up with TRBD1. The CDR3 is made up of 15 amino acids. Unmatched junction bases numbered 7, after V lost 3 bases and J lost 4 bases. Germline V CDR1 and CDR2: KGHSH, LQKENI.

The chain is built from TRBV19 and TRBJ2-2; D remains ambiguous. Trimming took off 3 bases at V and 9 bases at J, with 11 bases between the two ends. CDR3 size: 13 residues. Germline V gene sequence: CDR1 LNHDA, CDR2 SQIVND (reference sequence). DNA of the CDR3: TGTGCCAGTAGTATGAGGCAGCCGCGGGAGCTGTTTTTT. Amino acids: CASSMRQPRELFF.

The chain links TRBV4-3 to TRBJ2-7; D not resolved. The length of the CDR3 is 15 residues. CDR1 is LGHNA, CDR2 YSLEER, per germline. Trimming pared 0 bases from V and 10 bases from J, leaving 19 bases between. CDR3 loop: CASSQDWQPRVGQYF. The CDR3, as DNA: TGCGCCAGCAGCCAAGATTGGCAACCTAGGGTAGGACAGTACTTC.

The chain carries TRBV29-1 and TRBJ2-1; 9 bases are shared with TRBD1. Losses at the gene ends were 4 bases for V and 7 bases for J; bases not matched to a gene: 5. This CDR3 spans 13 amino acids. The germline CDR1 and CDR2 sequences are SQVTM and ANQGSEA. Here the CDR3 reads CSVAGQGKNEQFF. CDR3 nucleotides: TGCAGCGTTGCGGGACAGGGCAAAAATGAGCAGTTCTTC.

The CDR3 region has the DNA TGCGCCAGCAAATCGGGACAGGGGCCGGGCACTGAAGCTTTCTTT. Protein sequence: CASKSGQGPGTEAFF. The gene calls are TRBV5-1 and TRBJ1-1, with TRBD1 matching over 10 bases. CDR1 is SGHRS and CDR2 is YFSETQ in the germline V gene. The CDR3 loop spans 15 amino acids. J was trimmed by 4 bases and V by 6 bases; bases with no gene match: 9.

The J gene is TRBJ2-7, the V gene TRBV10-3; TRBD1 is a possible D gene (6 bases). CDR1 and CDR2 from the germline V gene are ENHRY and SYGVKD. V gave up 8 bases and J gave up 3 bases, with 11 bases separating them. This CDR3 comprises 12 residues. CDR3 residues: CAISDRNYEQYF. For the CDR3, the DNA is TGTGCCATCTCGGACAGAAACTACGAGCAGTACTTC.

The chain employs TRBV7-6 and TRBJ2-7; D might be TRBD1 (5 bases). Germline-derived CDR1 and CDR2 are SGHVS and FNYEAQ. CDR3 length: 12 residues. Trimming took off 0 bases at V and 10 bases at J, with 10 bases between the two ends. For the CDR3, the DNA is TGTGCCAGCAGCTTAGCTGGTGGGGCACAGTACTTC. It encodes CASSLAGGAQYF.

This sequence joins TRBV5-1 and TRBJ2-2; TRBD2 matches 11 bases. This CDR3 has 16 residues. Germline CDR1 and CDR2: SGHRS and YFSETQ. With 3 bases clipped from V and 1 base from J, the junction kept 2 bases outside the gene matches. The CDR3 protein is CASSWGLAENTGELFF. The DNA for the CDR3 is TGCGCCAGCAGCTGGGGACTAGCGGAGAACACCGGGGAGCTGTTTTTT.

The J gene is TRBJ1-2, the V gene TRBV18; D perhaps matches TRBD1 (5 bases). The germline gives CDR1 KGHSH, CDR2 LQKENI. The CDR3 is made up of 15 amino acids. V was clipped by 2 bases and J by 7 bases, with 17 bases between them. CDR3 DNA sequence: TGTGCCAGCTCACCAGCTGGGACCTCTTCGGGTGGCTACACCTTC. It yields the protein CASSPAGTSSGGYTF.

This clone is a singleton in its sample. The chain joins TRBV5-1 to TRBJ1-1; D unresolved. This CDR3 spans 14 amino acids. Germline CDR1 reads SGHRS; CDR2 reads YFSETQ. V shed 3 bases and J shed 1 base, with 10 bases lying between them. The CDR3 sequence is CASSYSPENTEAFF. The DNA of the CDR3 is TGCGCCAGCAGCTATAGCCCAGAGAACACTGAAGCTTTCTTT. The complete variable domain, with remaining parts taken from reference TRBV5-1 and TRBJ1-1, reads KAGVTQTPRYLIKTRGQQVTLSCSPISGHRSVSWYQQTPGQGLQFLFEYFSETQRNKGNFPGRFSGRQFSNSRSEMNVSTLELGDSALYLCASSYSPENTEAFFGQGTRLTVV.

The chain links TRBV7-9 to TRBJ2-3; 9 bases line up with TRBD2. Germline-derived CDR1 and CDR2 are SEHNR and FQNEAQ (reference sequence). CDR3 length: 14 amino acids. Trimming took 7 bases from V and 1 from J; bases not matched to a gene: 3. CDR3 in DNA: TGTGCCAGCACTGCTAGCGGGGGCACAGATACGCAGTATTTT. It encodes CASTASGGTDTQYF.

In this sample, this clone turned up once. The chain combines TRBV18 with TRBJ2-7; 8 bases match TRBD1. The CDR3 length is 12 residues. In germline, CDR1 is KGHSH, CDR2 LQKENI. The V gene end was trimmed by 3 bases and the J gene end by 5 bases; junction bases not matched to a gene: 0. The chain's CDR3 is CASSPDRDEQYF. CDR3 DNA: TGTGCCAGCTCACCGGACAGGGACGAGCAGTACTTC. Drawing the rest from reference TRBV18 and TRBJ2-7, the complete variable domain is NAGVMQNPRHLVRRRGQEARLRCSPMKGHSHVYWYRQLPEEGLKFMVYLQKENIIDESGMPKERFSAEFPKEGPSILRIQQVVRGDSAAYFCASSPDRDEQYFGPGTRLTVT.

V gene TRBV6-5 combines with J gene TRBJ1-3; D gene ambiguous. In germline, CDR1 is MNHEY, CDR2 SVGAGI. The CDR3 sequence is 16 residues long. V was cut by 0 bases and J by 0 bases, with 9 bases left in between. The CDR3 protein is CASSYSYRASGNTIYF. The CDR3 DNA follows: TGTGCCAGCAGTTACTCGTATAGGGCCTCTGGAAACACCATATATTTT.